The text below deals with one T cell receptor beta chain. The PCR used 60 Vbeta and 13 Jbeta primers. Repertoires were generated with immunoSEQ multiplex PCR, while TCRdb's copy carries only in-frame clones and drops some. This sample's table has about 140,000 clones. This CDR3 is 15 amino acids long. Germline V gene lookup returns CDR1 LGHNA and CDR2 YNFKEQ. V was pared by 0 bases and J by 2 bases, with 8 bases between. This sample stems from a study of cytomegalovirus exposure and HLA in healthy donors. The TCR was taken from a young woman in good health and CMV-seronegative. The specimen sequenced was PBMCs. V gene TRBV4-2 combines with J gene TRBJ1-5; a possible D gene is TRBD1 (6 bases). CDR3 protein: CASSQDGGGNQPQHF. The CDR3 DNA sequence: TGTGCCAGCAGCCAAGATGGGGGCGGCAATCAGCCCCAGCATTTT.